This TCR beta chain was documented in a study of CXCR3-negative and CXCR3-positive naive CD8 T cells. At the level of the study: Cumulative TRB read yield was some 150 million, averaging about 1.5 +/- 0.3 million per library. Notes on the study in general: With respect to TRBV-TRBJ usage, naive CXCR3-negative and CXCR3-positive cells were similar; memory differed. Naive cells with CXCR3 showed TRB CDR3s that were more hydrophobic than those in CXCR3-negative naive cells. Cryopreserved cells partially lost CXCR3 expression, and fresh PBMCs were used in most assays.

Remarks on this clonotype: Its antigen remains unknown.

All TRB cDNA libraries came from 5' RACE performed with UMI labels. From the 5' RACE reads, TCRdb lists one entry per CDR3 protein and no DNA. Recorded for this sample: about 110,000 distinct CDR3 sequences. This CDR3 has 14 amino acids. J is TRBJ2-3 and V is TRBV12-3 or TRBV12-4; TCRdb returns TRBD1, unconfirmable since there is no DNA. The source of this sequence is a human donor in good health. Some clones in this sample may be carry-over from other donors' samples. Sequenced: naive CXCR3+ CD8+ T cells from blood. The subset: CD45RO-CCR7+CD27+CD95- naive CD8+ T cells expressing CXCR3 (TNR3+). The CDR3 is CASSRDAPTDTQYF.